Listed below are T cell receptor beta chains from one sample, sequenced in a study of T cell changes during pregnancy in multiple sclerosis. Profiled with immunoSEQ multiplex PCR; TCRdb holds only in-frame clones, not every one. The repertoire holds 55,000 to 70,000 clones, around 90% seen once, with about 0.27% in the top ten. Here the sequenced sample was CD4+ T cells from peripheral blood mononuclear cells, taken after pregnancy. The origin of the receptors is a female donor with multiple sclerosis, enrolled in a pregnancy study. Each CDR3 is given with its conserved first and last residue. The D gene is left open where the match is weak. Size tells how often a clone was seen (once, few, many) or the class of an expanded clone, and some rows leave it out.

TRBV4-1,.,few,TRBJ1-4,CASRPTGAYNEKLFF,TGCGCCAGCAGACCCACAGGAGCTTATAATGAAAAACTGTTTTTT
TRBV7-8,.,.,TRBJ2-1,CASREAELYNEQFF,TGTGCCAGCAGGGAAGCGGAGCTCTACAATGAGCAGTTCTTC
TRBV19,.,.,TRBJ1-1,CASTESEGRELPEAFF,TGTGCCAGTACCGAATCCGAGGGCCGAGAGTTGCCTGAAGCTTTCTTT
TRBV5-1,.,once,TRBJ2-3,CASSLAAGPIYF,TGCGCCAGCAGCTTGGCGGCAGGGCCGATTTATTTT
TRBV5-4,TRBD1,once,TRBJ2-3,CASSLAGTGSTDTQYF,TGTGCCAGCAGCTTGGCCGGGACAGGGAGCACAGATACGCAGTATTTT
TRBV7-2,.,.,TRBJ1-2,CASSLGGGRPNYGYTF,TGTGCCAGCAGCTTAGGGGGGGGGCGCCCCAACTATGGCTACACCTTC
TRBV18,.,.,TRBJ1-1,CASSPLTGSTEAFF,TGTGCCAGCTCACCATTAACAGGGAGCACTGAAGCTTTCTTT
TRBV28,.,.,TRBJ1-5,CASRGAGGEGQPQHF,TGTGCCAGCAGGGGGGCGGGGGGCGAAGGCCAGCCCCAGCATTTT
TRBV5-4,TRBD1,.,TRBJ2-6,CASSSLDRGSGANVLTF,TGTGCCAGCAGCTCCCTTGACAGGGGATCCGGGGCCAACGTCCTGACTTTC
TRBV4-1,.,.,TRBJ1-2,CASSHLIGQGGGYTF,TGCGCCAGCAGCCACCTCATCGGGCAGGGTGGGGGCTACACCTTC
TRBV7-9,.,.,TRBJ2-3,CASSFYLAADTQYF,TGTGCCAGCAGCTTCTACCTAGCTGCGGATACGCAGTATTTT
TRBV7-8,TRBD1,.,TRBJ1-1,CASSYRTGGETEAFF,TGTGCCAGCAGCTATCGGACAGGGGGAGAAACTGAAGCTTTCTTT
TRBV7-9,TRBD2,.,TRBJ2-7,CASSLIGLAGNEDEQYF,TGTGCCAGCAGCTTAATCGGACTAGCGGGAAACGAAGACGAGCAGTACTTC
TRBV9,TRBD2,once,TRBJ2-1,CASSALAGGTYNEQFF,TGTGCCAGCAGCGCACTAGCGGGGGGGACCTACAATGAGCAGTTCTTC
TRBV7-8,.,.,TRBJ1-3,CASSLATTMTGYSGNTIYF,TGTGCCAGCAGCTTAGCGACTACAATGACAGGCTACTCTGGAAACACCATATATTTT
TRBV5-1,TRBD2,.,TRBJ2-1,CASSWGLGNEQFF,TGCGCCAGCAGCTGGGGACTAGGGAATGAGCAGTTCTTC
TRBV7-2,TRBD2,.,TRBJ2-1,CASSLGLAGGFYNEQFF,TGTGCCAGCAGCTTGGGACTAGCGGGAGGTTTCTACAATGAGCAGTTCTTC
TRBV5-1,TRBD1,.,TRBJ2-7,CASSTGTGAYEQYF,TGCGCCAGCAGTACCGGGACAGGGGCCTACGAGCAGTACTTC
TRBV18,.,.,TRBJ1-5,CASSPEEVSNQPQHF,TGTGCCAGCTCACCGGAGGAGGTTAGCAATCAGCCCCAGCATTTT
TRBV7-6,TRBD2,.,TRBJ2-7,CASSLKTPGLGGDEQYF,TGTGCCAGCAGCTTAAAGACGCCGGGACTAGGAGGGGACGAGCAGTACTTC
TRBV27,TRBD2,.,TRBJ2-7,CASSKTLAVPSYEQYF,TGTGCCAGCAGCAAAACCCTAGCGGTACCCTCCTACGAGCAGTACTTC
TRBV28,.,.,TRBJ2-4,CASSLFGTGTKNIQYF,TGTGCCAGCAGTTTATTTGGGACTGGTACCAAAAACATTCAGTACTTC
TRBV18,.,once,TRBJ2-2,CASSQGVTGELFF,TGTGCCAGCTCACAAGGAGTCACCGGGGAGCTGTTTTTT
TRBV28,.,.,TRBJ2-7,CASRSTPQTSSYEQYF,TGTGCCAGCAGATCAACCCCACAGACCAGCTCCTACGAGCAGTACTTC
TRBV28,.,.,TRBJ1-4,CASSFSAGFEKLFF,TGTGCCAGCAGTTTTTCGGCAGGCTTCGAAAAACTGTTTTTT
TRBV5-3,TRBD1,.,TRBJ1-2,CARSQAGGDKDPNSNYGYTF,TGTGCCAGAAGCCAGGCAGGGGGCGATAAGGACCCCAACTCTAACTATGGCTACACCTTC
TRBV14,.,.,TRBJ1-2,CASRGFNYGYTF,TGTGCCAGTAGGGGTTTTAACTATGGCTACACCTTC
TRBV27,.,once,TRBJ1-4,CASSFIQGLKGEKLFF,TGTGCCAGCAGTTTTATACAGGGCCTAAAGGGTGAAAAACTGTTTTTT
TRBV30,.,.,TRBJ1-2,CAWRVRGRGNYGYTF,TGTGCCTGGAGGGTCCGAGGCAGGGGTAACTATGGCTACACCTTC
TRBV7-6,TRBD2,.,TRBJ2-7,CASSLGLAVNEQYF,TGTGCCAGCAGCCTCGGACTAGCGGTCAACGAGCAGTACTTC
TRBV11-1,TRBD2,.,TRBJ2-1,CASSFQRGGHNEQFF,TGTGCCAGCAGCTTTCAGCGGGGGGGGCACAATGAGCAGTTCTTC
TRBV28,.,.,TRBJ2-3,CASSFIRRSSTDTQYF,TGTGCCAGCAGTTTTATTAGGAGATCCAGCACAGATACGCAGTATTTT
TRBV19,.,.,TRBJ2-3,CASSRDSRDTQYF,TGTGCCAGTAGCCGGGACTCACGAGATACGCAGTATTTT
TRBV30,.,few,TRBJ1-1,CAWSAPWEGVNTEAFF,TGTGCCTGGAGTGCGCCGTGGGAGGGGGTGAACACTGAAGCTTTCTTT